This TCR delta chain was identified during a study of Vδ1+ human thymocytes. The study, taken as a whole, reports: The authors advised highly purified populations and single-cell validation. Highly polyclonal TRG and TRD repertoires with Gaussian CDR3 length distributions appeared in thymus. Thymic delta-chain repertoires held roughly 19% Vdelta2 sequences and few Vdelta3, despite high sort purity.

CDR1 is TSWWSYY, CDR2 QGS, per germline. The CDR3 spans 16 residues. With 4 bases removed from V and 10 bases from J, the gap between germline ends came to 25 bases. This clone was counted between two and nine times. Its antigen is currently unknown. Alphabeta T cells were depleted, then CD3+ Vdelta1+ Vdelta2- thymocytes were FACS-sorted. RNA was extracted from the cells and then reverse transcribed. The CDR3 regions were amplified by multiplex PCR from V-gene primers to a constant-region primer. TCRdb repeated clone calling on the multiplex PCR reads with CATT. The sample has over 45,000 delta-chain clones; 15% are singletons.

The clonotype comes from a boy in the first two years of life who had congenital heart surgery. Sequenced sample: Vdelta1+ gamma-delta thymocytes from the thymus. The subset here: FACS-sorted CD3+ TCRalphabeta- TCRVdelta1+ TCRVdelta2- thymocytes. The V and J genes are TRDV1 and TRDJ1, with D perhaps TRDD3 (6 bases). This CDR3 reads CALGVASEISGEGLIF. CDR3 DNA sequence: TGTGCTCTTGGGGTTGCTTCCGAGATATCTGGGGAGGGACTCATCTTT.